This TCR beta chain derives from a study of OX40 agonist ivuxolimab in advanced cancers. Generated by immunoSEQ multiplex PCR, the TCRdb table keeps only in-frame clones and is missing some. Among approximately 73,000 clones listed, roughly nine tenths were seen once. The CDR3 extends over 13 amino acids. Trimming removed 1 base at V and 7 bases at J, with 8 bases between. Germline CDR1 is SEHNR and CDR2 is FQNEAQ (reference sequence). This receptor was taken from an adult with an advanced solid tumor such as melanoma, head and neck, liver or kidney cancer. Sample: CD4+ or CD8+ T cells sorted from blood, taken in a trial of the OX40 agonist ivuxolimab. The rearrangement links TRBV7-9 to TRBJ2-1; D ambiguous. The CDR3 region is CASSLVLVNEQFF. The CDR3 region has the DNA TGTGCCAGCAGCTTAGTACTGGTAAATGAGCAGTTCTTC.